This TCR beta chain comes out of a study of PD-L1 blockade in urothelial cancer. TCRdb's copy holds only in-frame clones and misses some; the assay was immunoSEQ multiplex PCR. The sample shows 40,000 or so clones, roughly four fifths of them seen only once. The CDR3 loop spans 14 amino acids. The germline V gene has CDR1 SGHRS and CDR2 YFSETQ. The V and J ends lost 4 bases and 0 bases respectively, with 10 bases between them. Time point in this sample: pretreatment peripheral blood. The genes are TRBV5-1 and TRBJ1-2; D possibly corresponds to TRBD1 (6 bases). The source is a man aged 55-75 years with urothelial cancer. The sample here was PBMCs, taken around atezolizumab (anti-PD-L1) treatment. As DNA, the CDR3 is TGCGCCAGCAGCCGGGACACTTCTAACTATGGCTACACCTTC. Translating gives CASSRDTSNYGYTF.